The T cell receptor beta chain under discussion was sequenced for a study of blood T cell repertoires in COVID-19. Per the authors' pipeline: Reference gene primer amplification yielded estimated nucleated cell counts. The method was immunoSEQ multiplex PCR; TCRdb's version includes in-frame clones alone and lacks a portion of them. The DNA was the basis for D and trimming; V, J and clone size are from that table. The table lists more than 60,000 clones, roughly nine tenths of them singletons. Germline-derived CDR1 and CDR2 are MDHEN and SYDVKM. The CDR3 is 15 residues long. V was clipped by 7 bases and J by 5 bases; unmatched bases: 12.

The sample was peripheral blood. The chain combines TRBV28 with TRBJ2-7; 9 bases align to TRBD1. This TCR was recovered from a woman older than 75 with active or convalescent COVID-19. CDR3 amino acids: CASNEFGTGSNEQYF. CDR3 in DNA: TGTGCCAGCAACGAATTCGGGACAGGGTCCAACGAGCAGTACTTC.